The sequence of this T cell receptor (beta chain) was determined in a study of T cell responses to AZD1222 COVID-19 vaccine. Study results and limitations: Researchers report vaccine-associated CD4 TCRs spanning spike, with dominance at 160-218 and 743-854.

Using immunoSEQ multiplex PCR, the repertoire was profiled, and TCRdb retains in-frame clones only, with some absent. The sample holds about 120,000 clones, more than 70% seen once. Investigators merged groups given second doses at roughly 4 or roughly 12 weeks. This CDR3 contains 20 residues. Germline lookup yields CDR1 KGHSH and CDR2 LQKENI. Trimming removed 3 bases at V and 2 bases at J, with 28 bases between. As regards this clone: Its specificity is unknown.

Sequencing used peripheral blood, obtained 28 days after the second AZD1222 dose. The clonotype comes from an adult who received the AZD1222 COVID-19 vaccine. This rearrangement joins TRBV18 to TRBJ1-2; maybe TRBD1 (6 bases). The chain's CDR3 is CASSPSWDTQQQRENYGYTF. The DNA of the CDR3 is TGTGCCAGCTCACCTTCCTGGGACACCCAACAGCAACGGGAAAACTATGGCTACACCTTC.